This T cell receptor (beta chain) is from a study of T cells in Graves' hyperthyroidism and ophthalmopathy. Study in general: Upon initial diagnosis and before any treatment, peripheral blood was collected.

General study findings and limits: In the analysis, a 13 V-J model separated ophthalmopathy from stable hyperthyroidism.

Template material for amplifying TCR beta CDR3 regions consisted of RNA transcripts. TCR CDR3 regions were first amplified by RT-PCR with HTBI primers. TCRdb itself ran the multiplex PCR reads through MiXCR, one entry per CDR3 protein. The top ten clones hold 17% of a sample with 530,000 or so distinct CDR3 sequences, about 15% of them seen once. A patient was excluded if there was uncontrolled infection, other autoimmune disease, pregnancy or lactation. Turning to this clonotype: The antigen is not known. One base away lies a much larger clone, so this may be a sequencing read error.

The CDR3 runs 13 residues. The germline V gene encodes CDR1 SGHDT and CDR2 YYEEEE. This chain uses TRBV5-6 with TRBJ2-1, with 10 bases aligning to TRBD1. The source material was blood. The receptor was derived from a woman younger than 30 with Graves' ophthalmopathy. CDR3: CASRLTGGNGQFF. The CDR3 region has the DNA TGTGCCAGCAGGCTGACAGGGGGCAATGGGCAGTTCTTC.